The 21 T cell receptor beta chains below all came from one sample that was sequenced in a study of cytomegalovirus exposure and HLA in healthy donors. It was with 60 Vbeta and 13 Jbeta primers that the PCR ran. Clones were read by immunoSEQ multiplex PCR, and TCRdb kept only the in-frame ones, dropping some. The data contain 150,000 or so clones, 60% to 80% of them singletons. Specimen: PBMCs. These receptor sequences come from a female donor in good health and CMV-seronegative.

The V call is TRBV7-3, the J call TRBJ1-1; TRBD1 might be the D (6 bases). V was pared by 1 base and J by 11 bases, with 14 bases between. CDR3 size: 13 residues. Per germline, CDR1 SGHTA and CDR2 FQGTGA. The CDR3 DNA is TGTGCCAGCAGCTTAAGTCTGGCAGGGGAGGCTTTCTTT. It translates to CASSLSLAGEAFF. Using reference TRBV7-3 and TRBJ1-1 for the parts outside the CDR3, the full variable domain is GAGVSQTPSNKVTEKGKYVELRCDPISGHTALYWYRQSLGQGPEFLIYFQGTGAADDSGLPNDRFFAVRPEGSVSTLKIQRTERGDSAVYLCASSLSLAGEAFFGQGTRLTVV.

This clone has a handful of counts. V and J are TRBV5-1 and TRBJ1-1; tentative D call: TRBD1 (6 bases). This CDR3 region has 14 residues. Trimming removed 6 bases at V and 1 base at J, with 13 bases between. In germline, CDR1 is SGHRS, CDR2 YFSETQ. CDR3 sequence (DNA): TGCGCCAGCACCCAGACAGGACAGAACACTGAAGCTTTCTTT. It encodes CASTQTGQNTEAFF.

J is TRBJ1-4 and V is TRBV28; D possibly corresponds to TRBD1 (5 bases). The V gene lost 5 bases and the J gene lost 7 bases, with 14 bases spanning the gap. This CDR3 has 14 amino acids. Germline V gene lookup returns CDR1 MDHEN and CDR2 SYDVKM. The CDR3 loop reads CASSVNMGGEKLFF. The CDR3 nucleotides read TGTGCCAGCAGTGTTAACATGGGGGGTGAAAAACTGTTTTTT. Variable domain in full (rest from reference TRBV28 and TRBJ1-4): DVKVTQSSRYLVKRTGEKVFLECVQDMDHENMFWYRQDPGLGLRLIYFSYDVKMKEKGDIPEGYSVSREKKERFSLILESASTNQTSMYLCASSVNMGGEKLFFGSGTQLSVL.

The chain combines TRBV7-9 with TRBJ1-1, with a weak D call TRBD1 (6 bases). In germline, CDR1 is SEHNR, CDR2 FQNEAQ (reference sequence). V was shortened by 0 bases and J by 5 bases, with 19 bases between the two germline ends. The CDR3 loop spans 17 amino acids. The CDR3 spells CASSLALSLLRGTEAFF. CDR3 bases: TGTGCCAGCAGCTTAGCGCTGTCACTCCTAAGGGGGACTGAAGCTTTCTTT.

The J gene is TRBJ1-1, the V gene TRBV18; D ambiguous. This CDR3 is 15 amino acids long. Trimming left V 5 bases short and J 5 bases short, with 18 bases between. CDR1 and CDR2 from the germline V gene are KGHSH and LQKENI. The CDR3 spells CASSTYVSSGTEAFF. The CDR3 DNA reads TGTGCCAGCTCAACTTACGTCTCGTCGGGTACTGAAGCTTTCTTT.

The chain has TRBV7-2 and TRBJ2-1, with TRBD2 identical over 11 bases. Trimming took 4 bases from V and 12 from J; bases not matched to a gene: 11. The germline V gene encodes CDR1 SGHTA and CDR2 FQGNSA. This CDR3 contains 15 residues. The CDR3 DNA is TGTGCCAGCAGCTGGGGGGCGACTAGCGGGGTGGGGCAGTTCTTC. This sequence encodes CASSWGATSGVGQFF.

This chain links TRBV9 with TRBJ2-3; TRBD2 agrees at 7 bases. Germline assignment: CDR1 SGDLS and CDR2 YYNGEE. The trim removed 3 bases at V and 0 bases at J, leaving 4 bases unmatched. CDR3 length equals 15 residues. CDR3 sequence: CASSALAVSTDTQYF. The CDR3 nucleotides read TGTGCCAGCAGCGCCCTAGCGGTCAGCACAGATACGCAGTATTTT.

The chain joins TRBV9 to TRBJ2-5; D remains ambiguous. CDR3 length: 13 residues. The germline V and J ends were trimmed by 2 bases and 4 bases, with 9 bases remaining between them. CDR1 is SGDLS, CDR2 YYNGEE, per germline. CDR3 nucleotides: TGTGCCAGCAGCGTTGCGCTGATAGAGACCCAGTACTTC. The encoded protein is CASSVALIETQYF.

As to this clone: An end of the junction does not agree with germline; a read error may underlie this. V usage is TRBV27 and J usage is TRBJ2-4, with 8 bases aligning to TRBD1. The CDR3 is 16 amino acids. CDR1 and CDR2 from the germline V gene are MNHEY and SMNVEV (reference sequence). The CDR3 loop is CASSPGQGIAQNIQYF. The CDR3 DNA reads as TGTGCCAGCAGTCCCGGACAGGGAATAGCCCAAAACATTCAGTACTTC.

This chain joins TRBV29-1 and TRBJ1-4; 10 bases map to TRBD1. Per the germline V gene, CDR1 is SQVTM and CDR2 is ANQGSEA. The CDR3 extends over 16 amino acids. With 2 bases clipped from V and 5 bases from J, the junction kept 8 bases outside the gene matches. CDR3 protein: CSVENTLDRGNEKLFF. CDR3 in DNA: TGCAGCGTTGAAAATACCCTGGACAGGGGGAATGAAAAACTGTTTTTT. The whole variable domain, filled in from reference TRBV29-1 and TRBJ1-4, reads SAVISQKPSRDICQRGTSLTIQCQVDSQVTMMFWYRQQPGQSLTLIATANQGSEATYESGFVIDKFPISRPNLTFSTLTVSNMSPEDSSIYLCSVENTLDRGNEKLFFGSGTQLSVL.

The chain uses TRBV11-2 and TRBJ1-5; D is unclear. This CDR3 has 14 amino acids. CDR1 SGHAT and CDR2 FQNNGV come from the germline V gene. Deletions cut 3 bases from V and 0 bases from J, with 6 bases between. Here the CDR3 reads CASSFSDSNQPQHF. The CDR3 nucleotides read TGTGCCAGCAGCTTCTCAGATAGCAATCAGCCCCAGCATTTT. Full variable domain (outside the CDR3, taken from reference TRBV11-2 and TRBJ1-5): EAGVAQSPRYKIIEKRQSVAFWCNPISGHATLYWYQQILGQGPKLLIQFQNNGVVDDSQLPKDRFSAERLKGVDSTLKIQPAKLEDSAVYLCASSFSDSNQPQHFGDGTRLSIL.

The gene calls are TRBV7-3 and TRBJ2-1, with 9 bases aligning to TRBD2. The CDR3 has 14 amino acids. Losses at the gene ends were 6 bases for V and 8 bases for J; bases not matched to a gene: 8. Per germline, CDR1 SGHTA and CDR2 FQGTGA. The CDR3 reads CASREAGGSDEQFF. DNA of the CDR3: TGTGCCAGCAGGGAAGCGGGAGGTAGCGATGAGCAGTTCTTC.

This rearrangement joins TRBV27 to TRBJ2-2; 8 bases align to TRBD2. J gave up 4 bases and V 6 bases, and 19 bases lay outside the gene matches. The CDR3 sequence is 19 residues long. The V gene's germline CDR1 is MNHEY and CDR2 SMNVEV (reference sequence). The CDR3 is CASSMLAWGGGRGTGELFF. The CDR3 nucleotides are TGTGCCAGCAGCATGCTAGCCTGGGGCGGGGGGAGAGGCACCGGGGAGCTGTTTTTT.

A note on this clone: The sample holds other DNA sequences that translate to the same CDR3. The rearrangement uses TRBV5-1 and TRBJ2-2, with a weak D call TRBD1 (6 bases). V dropped 4 bases and J dropped 1 base, with 14 bases sitting between them. Germline loops: CDR1 SGHRS, CDR2 YFSETQ. The CDR3 covers 16 residues. Here the CDR3 DNA reads TGCGCCAGCAGCGGAATGACAGGCCGGAACACCGGGGAGCTGTTTTTT. It translates to CASSGMTGRNTGELFF.

The J gene is TRBJ2-3, the V gene TRBV7-2; 10 positions agree with TRBD2. Trimming cost V 3 bases and J 0 bases; bases outside gene matches: 9. Germline V gene data show CDR1 as SGHTA and CDR2 as FQGNSA. CDR3 length: 18 residues. The CDR3 protein is CASSLVSGGTTSTDTQYF. In nucleotides, the CDR3 is TGTGCCAGCAGCTTGGTTAGCGGGGGGACTACTAGCACAGATACGCAGTATTTT.

This clone was detected only once. The chain combines TRBV10-3 with TRBJ1-2; 8 bases align to TRBD1. J was trimmed by 4 bases and V by 6 bases; bases with no gene match: 7. This CDR3 is 14 amino acids long. The germline V gene encodes CDR1 ENHRY and CDR2 SYGVKD. This chain's CDR3 is CAIRPGQERYGYTF. CDR3 bases: TGTGCCATCAGGCCGGGACAGGAGCGCTATGGCTACACCTTC.

The rearrangement links TRBV11-1 to TRBJ2-6, with TRBD1 matching 7 bases. V lost 1 base, J lost 4 bases, and 7 bases stayed unmatched. CDR3 length equals 17 residues. Germline V CDR1 and CDR2: SGHAT, FQDESV (reference sequence). The CDR3 spells CASSLGQGVSGANVLTF. The CDR3 nucleotides read TGTGCCAGCAGCTTAGGGCAGGGGGTTTCGGGGGCCAACGTCCTGACTTTC.

The V and J genes are TRBV10-1 and TRBJ2-5; the D is unclear. Germline loops: CDR1 WNHNN, CDR2 SYGVQD (reference sequence). V was pared by 6 bases and J by 1 base, with 18 bases between. The CDR3 consists of 16 residues. The CDR3 loop is CASSLGPGIFQETQYF. CDR3 nucleotides: TGCGCCAGCAGCCTTGGGCCAGGCATCTTCCAAGAGACCCAGTACTTC.

In DNA form, the CDR3 reads TGTGCCAGCAGCTTAGGACTAGCGGTGGGTGGTTCAGATACGCAGTATTTT. The encoded protein is CASSLGLAVGGSDTQYF. This sequence joins TRBV5-4 and TRBJ2-3; 10 bases are shared with TRBD2. Germline CDR1 reads SGHNT; CDR2 reads YYREEE (reference sequence). The CDR3 has 17 residues. J gave up 4 bases and V 2 bases, and 10 bases lay outside the gene matches.

The rearrangement links TRBV5-1 to TRBJ2-7; 9 bases line up with TRBD1. The CDR3 consists of 16 residues. J was trimmed by 6 bases and V by 3 bases; bases with no gene match: 13. Germline values: CDR1 SGHRS, CDR2 YFSETQ. The CDR3 DNA reads TGCGCCAGCAGCTCCCCCCCGGACAGGGGCTCCGCCGAGCAGTACTTC. Encoded protein: CASSSPPDRGSAEQYF.

The chain combines TRBV9 with TRBJ1-6, with D perhaps TRBD1 (5 bases). The V and J ends lost 2 bases and 6 bases respectively, with 12 bases between them. CDR1 is SGDLS, CDR2 YYNGEE, per germline. CDR3 length: 15 residues. CDR3 residues: CASSVTELVNSPLHF. The CDR3 DNA reads TGTGCCAGCAGCGTGACAGAGCTCGTTAATTCACCCCTCCACTTT.